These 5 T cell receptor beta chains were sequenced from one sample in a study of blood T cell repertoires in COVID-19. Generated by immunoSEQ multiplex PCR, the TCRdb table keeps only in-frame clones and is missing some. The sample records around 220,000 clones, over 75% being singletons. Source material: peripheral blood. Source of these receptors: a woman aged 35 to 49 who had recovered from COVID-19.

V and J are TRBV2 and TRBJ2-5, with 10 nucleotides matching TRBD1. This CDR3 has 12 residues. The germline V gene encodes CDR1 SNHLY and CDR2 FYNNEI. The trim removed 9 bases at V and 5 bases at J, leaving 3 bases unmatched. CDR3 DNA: TGTGCCAGGCGACAGGGGGCCGAGACCCAGTACTTC. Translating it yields CARRQGAETQYF.

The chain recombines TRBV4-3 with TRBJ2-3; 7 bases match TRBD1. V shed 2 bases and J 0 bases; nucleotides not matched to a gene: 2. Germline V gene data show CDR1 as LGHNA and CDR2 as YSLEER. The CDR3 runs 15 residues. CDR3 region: CASSQSGQSTDTQYF. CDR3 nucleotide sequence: TGCGCCAGCAGCCAATCGGGACAGAGCACAGATACGCAGTATTTT.

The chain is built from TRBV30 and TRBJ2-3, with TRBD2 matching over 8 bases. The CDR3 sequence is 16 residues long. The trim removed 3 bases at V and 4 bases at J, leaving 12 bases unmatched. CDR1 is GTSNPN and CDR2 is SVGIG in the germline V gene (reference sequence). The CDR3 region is CAWSVQTSEWSDTQYF. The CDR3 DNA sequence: TGTGCCTGGAGCGTGCAGACTAGCGAATGGTCAGATACGCAGTATTTT.

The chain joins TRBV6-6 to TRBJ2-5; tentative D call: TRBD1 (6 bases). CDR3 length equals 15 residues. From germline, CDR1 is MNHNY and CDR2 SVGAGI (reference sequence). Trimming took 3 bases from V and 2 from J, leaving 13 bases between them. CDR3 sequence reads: CASSYARGPQETQYF. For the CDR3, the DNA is TGTGCCAGCAGTTATGCCAGGGGCCCGCAAGAGACCCAGTACTTC.

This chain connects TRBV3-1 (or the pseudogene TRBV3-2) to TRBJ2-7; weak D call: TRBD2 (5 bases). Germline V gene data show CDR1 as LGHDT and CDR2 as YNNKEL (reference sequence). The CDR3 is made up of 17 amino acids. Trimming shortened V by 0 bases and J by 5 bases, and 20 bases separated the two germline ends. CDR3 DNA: TGTGCCAGCAGCCAAGACCCCCCTAGCACGAACGCGGACGAGCAGTACTTC. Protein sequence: CASSQDPPSTNADEQYF.